Sequencing of this T cell receptor (beta chain) was carried out in a study of T cell responses to AZD1222 COVID-19 vaccine. Turning to this clone: Its antigen remains unidentified.

The trim removed 0 bases at V and 1 base at J, leaving 3 bases unmatched. CDR3 size: 16 residues. Germline CDR1 is SGHRS and CDR2 is YFSETQ. Profiling relied on immunoSEQ multiplex PCR, and the TCRdb table lists in-frame clones only, not all of them. The data hold roughly 130,000 clones, with roughly 87% observed a single time. Points from the study as a whole: Donors were chiefly white British, with a greater number of females, and clonal diversity was perhaps underestimated. Dominant CD4 TCR responses targeted spike regions 160-218 and 743-854. Increased Spike-specific TCR breadth and depth were observed after two AZD1222 doses. Seropositive at baseline were only a handful of AZD1222 recipients.

J is TRBJ2-1 and V is TRBV5-1; 8 nucleotides align to TRBD1. This specimen was peripheral blood, taken on day 0 of AZD1222 vaccination. The sequence was collected from an adult in good health. The CDR3 region has the DNA TGCGCCAGCAGCTTGGGGACAGGGAGATCCTACAATGAGCAGTTCTTC. Its translation is CASSLGTGRSYNEQFF.